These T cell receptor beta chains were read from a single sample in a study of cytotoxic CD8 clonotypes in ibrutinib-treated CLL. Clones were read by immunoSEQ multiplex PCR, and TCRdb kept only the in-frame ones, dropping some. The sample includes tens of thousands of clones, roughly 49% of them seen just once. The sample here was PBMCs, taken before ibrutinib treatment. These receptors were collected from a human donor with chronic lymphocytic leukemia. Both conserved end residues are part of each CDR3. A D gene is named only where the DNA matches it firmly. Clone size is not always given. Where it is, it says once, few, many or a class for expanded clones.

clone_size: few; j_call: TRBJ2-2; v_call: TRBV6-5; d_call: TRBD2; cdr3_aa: CASSYSGTSGIGELFF; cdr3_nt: TGTGCCAGCAGTTACTCCGGGACTAGCGGGATCGGGGAGCTGTTTTTT
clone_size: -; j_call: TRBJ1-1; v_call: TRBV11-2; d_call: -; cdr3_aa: CASSLWRGEGTEAFF; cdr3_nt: TGTGCCAGCAGCTTATGGCGGGGAGAAGGTACTGAAGCTTTCTTT
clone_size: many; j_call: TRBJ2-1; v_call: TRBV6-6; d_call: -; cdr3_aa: CASSGRDNEQFF; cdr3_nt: TGTGCCAGCAGCGGACGGGACAATGAGCAGTTCTTC
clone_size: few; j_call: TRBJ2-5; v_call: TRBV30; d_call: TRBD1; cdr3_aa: CACQTGPQETQYF; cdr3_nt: TGTGCCTGCCAGACAGGGCCTCAAGAGACCCAGTACTTC
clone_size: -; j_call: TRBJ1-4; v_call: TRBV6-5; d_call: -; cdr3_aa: CASSRFQGNGKLFF; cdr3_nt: TGTGCCAGCAGTCGTTTCCAGGGGAACGGAAAACTGTTTTTT
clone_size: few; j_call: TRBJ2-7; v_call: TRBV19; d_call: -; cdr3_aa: CASRVGDEQYF; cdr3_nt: TGTGCCAGCAGGGTCGGCGACGAGCAGTACTTC
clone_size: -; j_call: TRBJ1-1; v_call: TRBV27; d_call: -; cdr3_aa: CASSLSGPIGGAEAFF; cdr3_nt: TGTGCCAGCAGTTTATCGGGCCCGATAGGAGGCGCTGAAGCTTTCTTT
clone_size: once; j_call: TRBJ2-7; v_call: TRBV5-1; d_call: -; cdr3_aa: CASSLQASGPYEQYF; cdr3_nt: TGCGCCAGCAGCTTGCAAGCAAGCGGGCCCTACGAGCAGTACTTC
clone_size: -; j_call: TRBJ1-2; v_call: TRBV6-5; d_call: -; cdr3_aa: CASSYQPGAYGYTF; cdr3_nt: TGTGCCAGCAGTTACCAACCGGGGGCCTATGGCTACACCTTC
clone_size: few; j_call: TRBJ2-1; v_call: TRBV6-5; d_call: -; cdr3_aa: CASSYSVGSVEQFF; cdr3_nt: TGTGCCAGCAGCTACTCCGTTGGTAGCGTTGAGCAGTTCTTC
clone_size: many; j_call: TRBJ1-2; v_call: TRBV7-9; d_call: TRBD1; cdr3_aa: CASSLVGQGTEGYTF; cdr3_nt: TGTGCCAGCAGCTTAGTAGGACAGGGAACGGAGGGCTACACCTTC
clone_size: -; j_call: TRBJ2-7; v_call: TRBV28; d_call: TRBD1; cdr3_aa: CASSRRRTGVYEQYF; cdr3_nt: TGTGCCAGCAGTCGGCGGCGGACAGGGGTGTACGAGCAGTACTTC
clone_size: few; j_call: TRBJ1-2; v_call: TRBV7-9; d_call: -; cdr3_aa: CASSEQIGYGYTF; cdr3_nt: TGTGCCAGCAGCGAACAGATCGGCTATGGCTACACCTTC
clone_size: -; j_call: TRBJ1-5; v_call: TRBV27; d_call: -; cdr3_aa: CASSSTWSNQPQHF; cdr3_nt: TGTGCCAGCAGTTCCACGTGGAGCAATCAGCCCCAGCATTTT
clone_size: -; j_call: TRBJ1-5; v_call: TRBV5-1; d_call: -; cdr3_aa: CASSLAPSGGNQPQHF; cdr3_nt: TGCGCCAGCAGCTTGGCGCCTTCGGGGGGCAATCAGCCCCAGCATTTT
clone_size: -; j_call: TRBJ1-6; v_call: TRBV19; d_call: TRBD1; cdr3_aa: CASSGGTAYSYNSPLHF; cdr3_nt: TGTGCCAGTAGTGGAGGGACAGCCTACTCCTATAATTCACCCCTCCACTTT
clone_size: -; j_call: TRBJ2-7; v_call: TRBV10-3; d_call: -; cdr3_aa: CAIRVRQAGEEQYF; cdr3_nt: TGTGCCATCAGAGTTCGACAGGCAGGGGAGGAGCAGTACTTC
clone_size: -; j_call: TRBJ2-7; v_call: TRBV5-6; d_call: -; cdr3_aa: CASSLAGSYEQYF; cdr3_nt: TGTGCCAGCAGCTTGGCCGGCAGCTACGAGCAGTACTTC
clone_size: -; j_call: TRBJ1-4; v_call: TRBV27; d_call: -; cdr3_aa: CASSLRGTTRLFF; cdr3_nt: TGTGCCAGCAGCCTCCGGGGGACCACAAGGCTGTTTTTT
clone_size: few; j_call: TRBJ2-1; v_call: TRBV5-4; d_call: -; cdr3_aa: CASSTQTGDNEQFF; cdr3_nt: TGTGCCAGCAGCACTCAGACGGGGGACAATGAGCAGTTCTTC
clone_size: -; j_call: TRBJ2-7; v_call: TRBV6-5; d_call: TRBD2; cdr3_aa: CASRLAGENEQYF; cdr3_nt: TGTGCCAGCAGGCTAGCGGGGGAAAACGAGCAGTACTTC
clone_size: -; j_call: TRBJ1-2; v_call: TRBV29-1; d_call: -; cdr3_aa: CSVTNLGQARGYTF; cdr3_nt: TGCAGCGTCACGAATTTGGGCCAGGCAAGGGGCTACACCTTC
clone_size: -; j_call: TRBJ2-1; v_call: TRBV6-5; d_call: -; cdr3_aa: CASKSRRGGDEQFF; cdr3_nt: TGTGCCAGCAAAAGTAGAAGGGGTGGAGATGAGCAGTTCTTC
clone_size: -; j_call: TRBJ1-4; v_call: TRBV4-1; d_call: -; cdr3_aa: CASSQVLGKLFF; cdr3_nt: TGCGCCAGCAGCCAAGTCCTAGGAAAACTGTTTTTT
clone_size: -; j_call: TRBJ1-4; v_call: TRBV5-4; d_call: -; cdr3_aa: CASSLRGREKLFF; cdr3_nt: TGTGCCAGCAGCTTGAGAGGGAGAGAAAAACTGTTTTTT
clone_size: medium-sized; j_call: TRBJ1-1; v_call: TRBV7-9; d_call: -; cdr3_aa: CASSLVGMNTEAFF; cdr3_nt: TGTGCCAGCAGCTTAGTTGGGATGAACACTGAAGCTTTCTTT
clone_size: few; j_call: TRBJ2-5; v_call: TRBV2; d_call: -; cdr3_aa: CASKTNHQETQYF; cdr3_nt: TGTGCCAGCAAGACCAACCACCAAGAGACCCAGTACTTC
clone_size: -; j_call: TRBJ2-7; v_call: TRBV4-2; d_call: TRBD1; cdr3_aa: CASSQRGQGILVEQYF; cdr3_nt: TGTGCCAGCAGCCAAAGGGGACAGGGTATACTGGTTGAGCAGTACTTC
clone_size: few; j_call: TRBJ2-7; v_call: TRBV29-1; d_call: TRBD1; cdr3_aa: CSVEHRGDEQYF; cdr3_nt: TGCAGCGTTGAGCACAGGGGTGACGAGCAGTACTTC
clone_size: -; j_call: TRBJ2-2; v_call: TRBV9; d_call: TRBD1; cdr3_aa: CASSSRQGRGELFF; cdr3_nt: TGTGCCAGCAGCTCCCGACAGGGGAGGGGGGAGCTGTTTTTT
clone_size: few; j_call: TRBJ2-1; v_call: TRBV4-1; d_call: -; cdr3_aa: CASSRGQINNEQFF; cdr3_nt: TGCGCCAGCAGCCGCGGACAGATTAACAATGAGCAGTTCTTC
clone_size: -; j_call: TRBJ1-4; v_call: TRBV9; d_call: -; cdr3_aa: CASSVGGRRNEKLFF; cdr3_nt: TGTGCCAGCAGCGTAGGGGGTCGGAGGAATGAAAAACTGTTTTTT
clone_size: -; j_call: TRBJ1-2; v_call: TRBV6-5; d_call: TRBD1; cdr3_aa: CASSYDRGPNGYTF; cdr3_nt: TGTGCCAGCAGTTACGACAGGGGCCCAAATGGCTACACCTTC
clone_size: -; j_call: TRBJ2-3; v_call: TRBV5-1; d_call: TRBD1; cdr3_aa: CASSWGDRTTDTQYF; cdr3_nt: TGCGCCAGCAGCTGGGGGGACAGGACCACAGATACGCAGTATTTT
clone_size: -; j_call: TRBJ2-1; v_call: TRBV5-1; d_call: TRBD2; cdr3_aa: CASSFGTSGGYDINEQFF; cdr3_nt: TGCGCCAGCAGCTTTGGGACTAGCGGGGGTTACGATATCAATGAGCAGTTCTTC
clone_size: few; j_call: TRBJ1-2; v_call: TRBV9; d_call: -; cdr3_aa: CASHRAKYGYTF; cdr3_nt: TGTGCCAGCCACCGGGCCAAATATGGCTACACCTTC
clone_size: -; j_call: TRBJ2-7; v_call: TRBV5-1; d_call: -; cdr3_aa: CASSLEGDTYEQYF; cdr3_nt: TGCGCCAGCAGCTTGGAGGGGGATACCTACGAGCAGTACTTC
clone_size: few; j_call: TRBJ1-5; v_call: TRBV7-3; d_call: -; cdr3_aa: CASSLGRNQPQHF; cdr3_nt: TGTGCCAGCAGCTTAGGAAGAAATCAGCCCCAGCATTTT
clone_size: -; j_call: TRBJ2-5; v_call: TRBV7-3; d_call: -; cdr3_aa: CASSLWSEETQYF; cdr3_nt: TGTGCCAGCAGCTTATGGTCAGAAGAGACCCAGTACTTC
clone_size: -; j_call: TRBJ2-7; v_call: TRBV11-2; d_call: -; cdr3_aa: CASSLGVSYEQYF; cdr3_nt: TGTGCCAGCAGCTTAGGTGTCAGCTACGAGCAGTACTTC
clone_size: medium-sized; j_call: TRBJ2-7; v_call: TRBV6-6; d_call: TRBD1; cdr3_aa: CASSYGTENDEQYF; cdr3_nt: TGTGCCAGCAGTTACGGGACAGAAAACGACGAGCAGTACTTC
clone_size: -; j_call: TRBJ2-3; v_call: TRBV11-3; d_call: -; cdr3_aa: CASSLDSPYPGGPGDTQYF; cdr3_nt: TGTGCCAGCAGCTTAGACAGTCCTTATCCGGGGGGCCCGGGAGATACGCAGTATTTT
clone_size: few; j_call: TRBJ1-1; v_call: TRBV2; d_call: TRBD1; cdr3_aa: CASSEIQGGRGTEAFF; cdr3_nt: TGTGCCAGCAGTGAAATCCAAGGGGGCCGGGGCACTGAAGCTTTCTTT
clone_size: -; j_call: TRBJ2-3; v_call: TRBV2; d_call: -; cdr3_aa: CASTSDGDTQYF; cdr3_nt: TGTGCCAGCACCTCCGATGGAGATACGCAGTATTTT
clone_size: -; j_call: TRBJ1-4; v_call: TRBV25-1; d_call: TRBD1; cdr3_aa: CATGQGTLFF; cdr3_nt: TGTGCCACCGGACAGGGAACACTGTTTTTT
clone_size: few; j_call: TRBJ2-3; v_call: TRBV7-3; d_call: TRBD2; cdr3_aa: CASSLMPGGATDTQYF; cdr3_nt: TGTGCCAGCAGCTTAATGCCCGGGGGGGCCACAGATACGCAGTATTTT
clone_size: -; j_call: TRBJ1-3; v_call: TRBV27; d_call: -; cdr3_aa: CASRPGGDGNTIYF; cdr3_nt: TGTGCCAGCAGACCTGGGGGCGACGGAAACACCATATATTTT
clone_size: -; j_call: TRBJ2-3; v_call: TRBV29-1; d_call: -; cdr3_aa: CSVAAPGSTDTQYF; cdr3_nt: TGCAGCGTTGCGGCTCCGGGGAGCACAGATACGCAGTATTTT
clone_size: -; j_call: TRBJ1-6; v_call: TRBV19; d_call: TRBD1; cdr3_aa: CASSTDRAFNSPLHF; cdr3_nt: TGTGCCAGTAGTACCGACAGGGCCTTTAATTCACCCCTCCACTTT
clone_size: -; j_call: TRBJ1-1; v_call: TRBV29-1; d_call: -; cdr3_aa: CSVQEGNTEAFF; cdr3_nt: TGCAGCGTCCAAGAAGGGAACACTGAAGCTTTCTTT
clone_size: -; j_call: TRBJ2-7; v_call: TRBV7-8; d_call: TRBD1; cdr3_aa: CASGSFVTGAYEQYF; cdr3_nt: TGTGCCAGCGGATCCTTCGTGACAGGGGCCTACGAGCAGTACTTC
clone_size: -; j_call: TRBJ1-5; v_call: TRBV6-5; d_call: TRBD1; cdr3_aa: CASSTSWTGRQPQHF; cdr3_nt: TGTGCCAGCAGTACCAGCTGGACAGGGCGGCAGCCCCAGCATTTT
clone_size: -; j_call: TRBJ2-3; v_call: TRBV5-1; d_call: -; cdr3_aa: CASSLGAVTDTQYF; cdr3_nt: TGCGCCAGCAGCTTGGGAGCGGTCACAGATACGCAGTATTTT